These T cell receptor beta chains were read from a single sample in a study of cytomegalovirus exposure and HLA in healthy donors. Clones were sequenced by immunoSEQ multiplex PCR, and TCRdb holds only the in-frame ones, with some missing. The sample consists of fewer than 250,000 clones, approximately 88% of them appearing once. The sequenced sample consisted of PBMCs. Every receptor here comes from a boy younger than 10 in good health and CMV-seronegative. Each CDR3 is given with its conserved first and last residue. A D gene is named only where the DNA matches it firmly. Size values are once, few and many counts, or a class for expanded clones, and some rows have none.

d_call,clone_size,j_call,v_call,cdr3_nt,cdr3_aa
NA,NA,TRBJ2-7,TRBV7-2,TGTGCCAGCAGCTTAGGGCAGAGGGGGTACGAGCAGTACTTC,CASSLGQRGYEQYF
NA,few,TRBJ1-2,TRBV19,TGTGCCAGTAGTACGTCTCGTGGCTACACCTTC,CASSTSRGYTF
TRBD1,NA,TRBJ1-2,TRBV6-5,TGTGCCAGCAGTTACTCGACCCGGGACAGGGGTGGCTACACCTTC,CASSYSTRDRGGYTF
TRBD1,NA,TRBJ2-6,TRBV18,TGTGCCAGCTCACCCCTCGGGTTTGGCGGGACAGGGAAGATCTCTGGGGCCAACGTCCTGACTTTC,CASSPLGFGGTGKISGANVLTF
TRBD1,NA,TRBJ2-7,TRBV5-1,TGCGCCAGCAGCTTGGGAGGGGGAGGACAGGGGATCGACGAGCAGTACTTC,CASSLGGGGQGIDEQYF
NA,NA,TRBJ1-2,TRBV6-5,TGTGCCAGCACCCCGGGACACCTTGGCTACACCTTC,CASTPGHLGYTF
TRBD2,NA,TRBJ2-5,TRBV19,TGTGCCAGTAGTATAGATGAAACAGATCGGAGCGGGGGGCAAGAGACCCAGTACTTC,CASSIDETDRSGGQETQYF
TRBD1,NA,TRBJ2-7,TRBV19,TGTGCCAGTAGTGGGACAGCCCCCTACGAGCAGTACTTC,CASSGTAPYEQYF
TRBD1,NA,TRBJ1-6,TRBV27,TGTGCCAGCAGTCACCGGGACAGGGTTTCTCCTTATAATTCACCCCTCCACTTT,CASSHRDRVSPYNSPLHF
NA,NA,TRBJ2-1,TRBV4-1,TGCGCCAGCAGCCAAGAGGGGGCCTCCTACAATGAGCAGTTCTTC,CASSQEGASYNEQFF
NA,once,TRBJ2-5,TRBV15,TGTGCCACCAGCAGAGATCTGGGCAGCAAGGCGGAGACCCAGTACTTC,CATSRDLGSKAETQYF
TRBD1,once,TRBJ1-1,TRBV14,TGTGCCAGCAGCCGGATGATAGGTGGGACAGGTAATTCGGCTTTCTTT,CASSRMIGGTGNSAFF
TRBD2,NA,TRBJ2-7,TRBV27,TGTGCCAGCAGTCCCCATAGCGGGGCTACCTACGAGCAGTACTTC,CASSPHSGATYEQYF
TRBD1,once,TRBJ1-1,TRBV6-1,TGTGCCAGCAGTGAAGGAACGTCCGTGGGACAGGGAGCTGAAGCTTTCTTT,CASSEGTSVGQGAEAFF
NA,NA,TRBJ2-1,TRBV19,TGTGCCAGTAGAGGCGGTATAAACAATGAGCAGTTCTTC,CASRGGINNEQFF
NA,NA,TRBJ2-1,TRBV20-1,TGCTCCGGGACTCTCCACAATGAGCAGTTCTTC,CSGTLHNEQFF
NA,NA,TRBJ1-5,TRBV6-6,TGTGCCAGCACCTCGTCGGGGAACAGCAATCAGCCCCAGCATTTT,CASTSSGNSNQPQHF
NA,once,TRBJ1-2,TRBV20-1,TGCAGTGCTAGAGTAGAGCAAGGCTACACCTTC,CSARVEQGYTF
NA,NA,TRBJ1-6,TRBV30,TGTGCCTGGAAACGGGGGGGTTCACCCCTCCACTTT,CAWKRGGSPLHF
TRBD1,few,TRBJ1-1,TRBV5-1,TGCGCCAGCAGCCTAACGGACAGGGGGCGCGGTACTGAAGCTTTCTTT,CASSLTDRGRGTEAFF
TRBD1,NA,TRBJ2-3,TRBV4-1,TGCGCCAGCAGCCGGTCTCGAGGGGGCTACGATACGCAGTATTTT,CASSRSRGGYDTQYF
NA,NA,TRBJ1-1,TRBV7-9,TGTGCCAGCAGCTTTCTTCAGGGGAGTGCGAACACTGAAGCTTTCTTT,CASSFLQGSANTEAFF
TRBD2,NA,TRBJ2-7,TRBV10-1,TGCGCCACGACCCCGGGACTAGCGCCCTACGAGCAGTACTTC,CATTPGLAPYEQYF
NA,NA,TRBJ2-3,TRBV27,TGTGCCAGCAGAACATCCCAGGGGACAGATACGCAGTATTTT,CASRTSQGTDTQYF
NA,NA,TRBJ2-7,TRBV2,TGTGCCAGCAGTCGTTCCTACGAGCAGTACTTC,CASSRSYEQYF
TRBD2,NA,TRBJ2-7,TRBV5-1,TGCGCCAGCAGCCTCGGGACTAGCGGGAGGGGTGAGCAGTACTTC,CASSLGTSGRGEQYF
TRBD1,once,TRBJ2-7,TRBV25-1,TGTGCCACTGAGAGACAGGGGCCCTACGAGCAGTACTTC,CATERQGPYEQYF
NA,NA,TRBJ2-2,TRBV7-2,TGTGCCAGCAGCGTCGGGATCCTGAACACCGGGGAGCTGTTTTTT,CASSVGILNTGELFF
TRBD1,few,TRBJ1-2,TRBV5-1,TGCGCCAGCAGCCCTGACAGGGTAGGCTATGGCTACACCTTC,CASSPDRVGYGYTF
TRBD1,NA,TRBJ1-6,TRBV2,TGTGCCAGCAGCTACGACAGGGGGAGCTCCTATAATTCACCCCTCCACTTT,CASSYDRGSSYNSPLHF
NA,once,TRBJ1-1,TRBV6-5,TGTGCCAGCAGTGGAGACAGCCACACTGAAGCTTTCTTT,CASSGDSHTEAFF
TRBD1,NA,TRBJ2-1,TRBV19,TGTGCCAGTAGTACAGGGGGCTCCTACAATGAGCAGTTCTTC,CASSTGGSYNEQFF
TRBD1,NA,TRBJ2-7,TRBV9,TGTGCCAGCAGTGCTACGGACAGGGTCCACGAGCAGTACTTC,CASSATDRVHEQYF
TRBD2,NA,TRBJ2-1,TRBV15,TGTGCCACCAGTCCAGTAGCGGGAGGGACCTACAATGAGCAGTTCTTC,CATSPVAGGTYNEQFF
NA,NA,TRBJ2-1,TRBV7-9,TGTGCCAGCAACGGCGGGGGCCCTACGTACAATGAGCAGTTCTTC,CASNGGGPTYNEQFF
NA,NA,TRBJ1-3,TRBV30,TGTGCCTGGAGTGTACCGGGGAAGAGGCCCATATATTTT,CAWSVPGKRPIYF
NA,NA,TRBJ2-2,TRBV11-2,TGTGCCAGCAGCTTAGTCATCGGGGAGCTGTTTTTT,CASSLVIGELFF
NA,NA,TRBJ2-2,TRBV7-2,TGTGCCAGCAGCTTATCGAGGACCGGGGAGCTGTTTTTT,CASSLSRTGELFF
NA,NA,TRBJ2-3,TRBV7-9,TGTGCCAGCAGCGGAGGGTTTGTAAATACGCAGTATTTT,CASSGGFVNTQYF
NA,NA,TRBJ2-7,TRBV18,TGTGCCAGCTCACCAACGAGCGCCTCCTACGAGCAGTACTTC,CASSPTSASYEQYF
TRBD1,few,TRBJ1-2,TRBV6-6,TGTGCCAGCAGGGAGGGACAGGCCTTAGTTAACTATGGCTACACCTTC,CASREGQALVNYGYTF
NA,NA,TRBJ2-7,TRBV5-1,TGCGCCAGCAGCTTTCAGGGGGAGCAGTACTTC,CASSFQGEQYF
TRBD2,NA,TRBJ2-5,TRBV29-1,TGCAGCGTTGAAGATGGGATGAGGGGAGGGAGGCAAGAGACCCAGTACTTC,CSVEDGMRGGRQETQYF
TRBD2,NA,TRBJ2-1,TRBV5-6,TGTGCCAGCAGCTCTAGACTAGCGGGAGAATACTACAATGAGCAGTTCTTC,CASSSRLAGEYYNEQFF
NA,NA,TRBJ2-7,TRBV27,TGTGCCAGCAGTTTATACGAGGGAGGCTACGAGCAGTACTTC,CASSLYEGGYEQYF
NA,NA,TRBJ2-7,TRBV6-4,TGTGCCAGCAGTGACTCGACGCAGGGAAGGCAGTACTTC,CASSDSTQGRQYF